Below, 16 T cell receptor beta chains from the same sample are listed, as sequenced in a study of immune evolution from preneoplasia to lung adenocarcinoma. Produced via immunoSEQ multiplex PCR; TCRdb's table is partial and in-frame only. The table shows some 14,000 clones, with about 80% occurring only once. The sequenced sample was FFPE minimally invasive lung adenocarcinoma tissue. These receptors originate from a person aged 65-85 years with lung adenocarcinoma.

J is TRBJ1-1 and V is TRBV25-1, with D perhaps TRBD1 (5 bases). The CDR3 is 11 amino acids. V was shortened by 7 bases and J by 7 bases, with 10 bases between the two germline ends. Germline loops: CDR1 MGHDK, CDR2 SYGVNS. The chain's CDR3 is CASTGHVEAFF. CDR3 DNA sequence: TGTGCCAGCACAGGACACGTTGAAGCTTTCTTT.

This clone was recorded only once. V and J are TRBV18 and TRBJ1-5; 10 nucleotides align to TRBD1. The J segment lost 6 bases and the V segment lost 2 bases, leaving 7 bases of the junction unmatched. CDR1 is KGHSH, CDR2 LQKENI, per germline. The CDR3 contains 16 residues. In nucleotides, the CDR3 is TGTGCCAGCTCACCATCCGGGACAGGGGTCGGTCAGCCCCAGCATTTT. As protein: CASSPSGTGVGQPQHF. Based on the CDR3 plus reference TRBV18 and TRBJ1-5, the full variable domain is NAGVMQNPRHLVRRRGQEARLRCSPMKGHSHVYWYRQLPEEGLKFMVYLQKENIIDESGMPKERFSAEFPKEGPSILRIQQVVRGDSAAYFCASSPSGTGVGQPQHFGDGTRLSIL.

This clone showed up just once. J is TRBJ2-2 and V is TRBV29-1, with 8 nucleotides matching TRBD1. CDR1 is SQVTM and CDR2 is ANQGSEA in the germline V gene. V gave up 1 base and J gave up 4 bases; unmatched junction bases: 8. The CDR3 extends over 16 amino acids. CDR3 loop: CSVEARTGRITGELFF. The CDR3 DNA follows: TGCAGCGTTGAAGCTAGGACAGGGCGAATCACCGGGGAGCTGTTTTTT.

The chain combines TRBV11-3 with TRBJ2-7; 7 positions agree with TRBD2. With V trimmed by 0 bases and J by 4 bases, 3 bases remained unmatched. In germline, CDR1 is SGHNT, CDR2 YENEEA. The CDR3 is 14 amino acids. CDR3 in DNA: TGTGCCAGCAGCTTAGATTATAGCGGGTACGAGCAGTACTTC. Its translation: CASSLDYSGYEQYF.

This CDR3 is CASSPPRQDTQYF. The CDR3 coding sequence is TGTGCCAGCAGCCCCCCCCGACAAGATACGCAGTATTTT. The chain has TRBV7-8 and TRBJ2-3, with D hard to call. Looked up from germline, CDR1 is SGHVS and CDR2 is FQNEAQ. Trimming removed 5 bases at V and 5 bases at J, with 11 bases between. The CDR3 has 13 residues.

This clone was observed once. The chain has TRBV6-1 and TRBJ1-1, with D perhaps TRBD1 (6 bases). The germline V gene has CDR1 MNHNS and CDR2 SASEGT. The V and J ends lost 3 bases and 7 bases respectively, with 12 bases between them. This CDR3 contains 13 residues. The CDR3: CASSDWEGVEAFF. The DNA of the CDR3 is TGTGCCAGCAGTGACTGGGAGGGGGTTGAAGCTTTCTTT.

This chain links TRBV2 with TRBJ2-1; weak D call: TRBD2 (5 bases). V shed 6 bases and J shed 8 bases, with 11 bases lying between them. The CDR3 totals 12 residues. CDR1 and CDR2 (germline): SNHLY, FYNNEI. CDR3 region: CASREDPHEQFF. In DNA, the CDR3 is TGTGCCAGCAGGGAGGACCCCCATGAGCAGTTCTTC.

The chain's CDR3 is CASSPRQGGTTEAFF. The CDR3 region has the DNA TGTGCCAGCTCACCCAGACAGGGGGGCACGACTGAAGCTTTCTTT. The chain couples TRBV18 to TRBJ1-1; 9 nucleotides agree with TRBD1. CDR1 and CDR2 (germline): KGHSH, LQKENI. There are 15 residues in the CDR3. The trim removed 3 bases at V and 5 bases at J, leaving 7 bases unmatched.

This clone qualifies as medium-sized. CDR3 residues: CAWSFQGREKLFF. For the CDR3, the DNA is TGTGCCTGGAGTTTTCAGGGCCGGGAAAAACTGTTTTTT. The chain has TRBV30 and TRBJ1-4; D is perhaps TRBD1 (5 bases). Germline V gene sequence: CDR1 GTSNPN, CDR2 SVGIG (reference sequence). The V and J ends lost 2 bases and 8 bases respectively, with 12 bases between them. The CDR3 extends over 13 amino acids.

The CDR3 region is CASSEGDRVGEQYF. The DNA of the CDR3 is TGTGCCAGCAGCGAGGGGGACAGGGTAGGCGAGCAGTACTTC. The rearrangement uses TRBV5-8 and TRBJ2-7, with 9 bases that match TRBD1. V was clipped by 4 bases and J by 6 bases; unmatched bases: 8. Germline loops: CDR1 SGHTS, CDR2 YDEGEE. This CDR3 comprises 14 residues.

The chain employs TRBV4-1 and TRBJ1-5; D is ambiguous. The CDR3 loop spans 14 amino acids. Germline V CDR1 and CDR2: MGHRA, YSYEKL. Trimming shortened V by 1 base and J by 6 bases, and 10 bases separated the two germline ends. CDR3 sequence reads: CASSQGISGQPQHF. CDR3 bases: TGCGCCAGCAGCCAAGGGATTTCTGGTCAGCCCCAGCATTTT.

The chain recombines TRBV5-6 with TRBJ2-7, with 11 bases that match TRBD1. From germline, CDR1 is SGHDT and CDR2 YYEEEE. The CDR3 extends over 14 amino acids. V dropped 5 bases and J dropped 6; count of bases not matched to a gene: 7. The CDR3 is CASRFIGQGAEQYF. CDR3 in DNA: TGTGCCAGCAGGTTTATCGGACAGGGGGCCGAGCAGTACTTC.

V and J are TRBV27 and TRBJ1-5; tentatively, D is TRBD1 (5 bases). The CDR3 runs 13 residues. CDR1 and CDR2 (germline): MNHEY, SMNVEV (reference sequence). Trimming shortened V by 6 bases and J by 5 bases, and 11 bases separated the two germline ends. In DNA form, the CDR3 reads TGTGCCAGCAGCCCCCGGGGGGATCAGCCCCAGCATTTT. Protein product: CASSPRGDQPQHF.

The genes are TRBV7-3 and TRBJ2-3; tentatively, D is TRBD1 (6 bases). The CDR3 is 15 amino acids. Between the trimmed V and J ends, which lost 4 bases and 6 bases, there was a span of 17 bases. The germline V gene encodes CDR1 SGHTA and CDR2 FQGTGA. CDR3: CASSSSNTRGDTQYF. CDR3 coding DNA: TGTGCCAGCAGCTCCTCTAATACGAGGGGGGATACGCAGTATTTT.

The chain couples TRBV7-6 to TRBJ2-3; D may be TRBD2 (5 bases). Germline V gene lookup returns CDR1 SGHVS and CDR2 FNYEAQ. With 5 bases removed from V and 2 bases from J, the gap between germline ends came to 14 bases. The CDR3 consists of 15 residues. CDR3 in amino acids: CASSRDASPTDTQYF. The CDR3 bases are TGTGCCAGCAGCCGGGATGCTAGCCCCACAGATACGCAGTATTTT.

This chain connects TRBV10-2 to TRBJ1-5, with 9 nucleotides matching TRBD1. With V trimmed by 0 bases and J by 6 bases, 9 bases remained unmatched. The CDR3 runs to 17 residues. CDR1 and CDR2 from the germline V gene are WSHSY and SAAADI. CDR3 amino acids: CASSESKDRGTSQPQHF. In DNA form, the CDR3 reads TGCGCCAGCAGTGAGTCGAAGGACAGGGGAACCAGTCAGCCCCAGCATTTT.